This T cell receptor beta chain emerged from a study of T-cell reconstitution after alpha-beta-depleted transplantation in children. As concerns this clonotype: The CDR3 does not end in the conserved phenylalanine or tryptophan, so this is likely a read error.

Per the germline V gene, CDR1 is MNHEY and CDR2 is SMNVEV (reference sequence). After removal of 4 bases from V and 0 bases from J, the junction contained 4 bases not matched to a gene. The CDR3 consists of 15 residues. Researchers prepared the TCRbeta library using unique molecular identifiers, the study reports. TCRdb passed the PCR reads through MiXCR, listing each CDR3 protein once. The sample gives some 340,000 distinct CDR3 sequences, 10% of which show up once; 2% to 2.5% is in the top ten. The rearrangement uses TRBV27 and TRBJ2-7; TRBD2 matches at 9 bases. This specimen was PBMCs from the stem cell graft donor, taken from the stem cell graft. The receptor comes from a human donor who donated a stem cell graft to a child with acute lymphoblastic leukemia. In nucleotides, the CDR3 is TGTGCCAGCAGTTGGGCTAGCGGGGACTCCTACGAGCAGTACTCC. Translating it yields CASSWASGDSYEQYS.